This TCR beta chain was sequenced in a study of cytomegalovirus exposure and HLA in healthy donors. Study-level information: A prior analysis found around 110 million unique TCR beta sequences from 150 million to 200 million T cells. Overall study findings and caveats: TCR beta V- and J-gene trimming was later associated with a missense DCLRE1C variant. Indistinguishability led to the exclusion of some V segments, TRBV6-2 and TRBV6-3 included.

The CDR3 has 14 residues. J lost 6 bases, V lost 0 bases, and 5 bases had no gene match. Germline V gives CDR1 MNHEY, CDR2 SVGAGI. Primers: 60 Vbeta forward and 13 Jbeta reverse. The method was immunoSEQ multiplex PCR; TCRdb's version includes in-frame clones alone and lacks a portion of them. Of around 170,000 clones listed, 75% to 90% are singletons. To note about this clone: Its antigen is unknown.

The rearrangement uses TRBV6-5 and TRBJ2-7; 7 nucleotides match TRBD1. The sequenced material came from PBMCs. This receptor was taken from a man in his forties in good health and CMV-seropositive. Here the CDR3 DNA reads TGTGCCAGCAGTTACTCGGGGACAGTCGGCGAGCAGTACTTC. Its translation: CASSYSGTVGEQYF.